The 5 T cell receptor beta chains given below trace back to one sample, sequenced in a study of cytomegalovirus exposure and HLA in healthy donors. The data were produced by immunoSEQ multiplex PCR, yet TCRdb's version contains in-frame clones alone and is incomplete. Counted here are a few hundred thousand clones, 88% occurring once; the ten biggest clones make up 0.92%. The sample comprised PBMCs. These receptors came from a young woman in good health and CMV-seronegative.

CDR3 DNA: TGTGCCAGCTCACCGCTGACTAGCGGGAGTGGGACCCAGTACTTC. Translating it yields CASSPLTSGSGTQYF. The chain links TRBV18 to TRBJ2-5; 12 nucleotides agree with TRBD2. Germline V CDR1 and CDR2: KGHSH, LQKENI. The V segment lost 3 bases and the J segment 7 bases; nucleotides outside the gene matches: 6. The CDR3 runs 15 residues.

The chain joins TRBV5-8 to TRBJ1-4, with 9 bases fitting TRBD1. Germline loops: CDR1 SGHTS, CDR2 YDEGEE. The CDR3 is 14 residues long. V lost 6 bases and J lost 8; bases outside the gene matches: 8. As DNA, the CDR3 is TGTGCCAGCACCTTAGGACAGGGGTACGAAAAACTGTTTTTT. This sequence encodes CASTLGQGYEKLFF. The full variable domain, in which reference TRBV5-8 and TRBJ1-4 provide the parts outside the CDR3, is EAGVTQSPTHLIKTRGQQATLRCSPISGHTSVYWYQQALGLGLQFLLWYDEGEERNRGNFPPRFSGRQFPNYSSELNVNALELEDSALYLCASTLGQGYEKLFFGSGTQLSVL.

Here the CDR3 reads CASSPPRGGNYGYTF. DNA of the CDR3: TGTGCCAGCAGCCCTCCGCGGGGAGGGAACTATGGCTACACCTTC. This rearrangement joins TRBV7-9 to TRBJ1-2; D is unclear. Germline V gives CDR1 SEHNR, CDR2 FQNEAQ (reference sequence). This CDR3 region has 15 residues. Trimming removed 5 bases from V and 2 bases from J, with 15 bases in between.

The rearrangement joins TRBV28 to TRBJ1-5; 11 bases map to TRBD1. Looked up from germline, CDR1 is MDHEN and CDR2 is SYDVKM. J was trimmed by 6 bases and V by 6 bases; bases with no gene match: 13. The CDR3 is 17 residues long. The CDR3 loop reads CASRMGKRTGGSQPQHF. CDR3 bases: TGTGCCAGCAGGATGGGGAAGCGGACAGGGGGCTCTCAGCCCCAGCATTTT.

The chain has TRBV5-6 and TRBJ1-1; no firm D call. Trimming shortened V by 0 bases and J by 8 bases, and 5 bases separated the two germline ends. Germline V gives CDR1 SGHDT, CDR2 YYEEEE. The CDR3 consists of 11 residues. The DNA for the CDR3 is TGTGCCAGCAGCTTGGCCTCCGAAGCTTTCTTT. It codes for CASSLASEAFF.